A single sample gave rise to the 11 T cell receptor beta chains below, sequenced in a study of blood T cell repertoires in COVID-19. Only in-frame clones appear in the TCRdb table, and some are missing; sequencing was by immunoSEQ multiplex PCR. The sample lists approximately 250,000 clones; approximately 87% were seen once. Material for sequencing was peripheral blood. These receptors all come from a man aged 55 to 70 who had recovered from COVID-19.

V is TRBV7-8 and J is TRBJ1-2, with D uncertain. The V gene's germline CDR1 is SGHVS and CDR2 FQNEAQ. CDR3 length equals 15 residues. Between the trimmed V and J ends, which lost 1 base and 6 bases, there was a span of 15 bases. The CDR3 loop is CASSLGRGLGDGYTF. The DNA for the CDR3 is TGTGCCAGCAGCTTAGGTCGTGGCCTCGGGGATGGCTACACCTTC.

CDR3 in DNA: TGTGCCAGTAGTCGTTCTGGTCCGAGGGGCAATCAGCCCCAGCATTTT. Translation gives CASSRSGPRGNQPQHF. The rearrangement links TRBV19 to TRBJ1-5; D remains unclear. The CDR3 is made up of 16 amino acids. Trimming removed 5 bases from V and 2 bases from J, with 16 bases in between. The V gene's germline CDR1 is LNHDA and CDR2 SQIVND (reference sequence).

This clone was detected only once. The CDR3 DNA reads TGTGCCAGCAGCCCCGGAGGGGGACTAGCGGGGGGTGAGCAGTTCTTC. Its translation: CASSPGGGLAGGEQFF. The rearrangement links TRBV5-4 to TRBJ2-1, with 15 positions matching TRBD2. The CDR3 covers 16 residues. J gave up 9 bases and V 4 bases, and 8 bases lay outside the gene matches. In germline, CDR1 is SGHNT, CDR2 YYREEE (reference sequence).

The chain carries TRBV9 and TRBJ2-7, with D perhaps matching TRBD2 (5 bases). Germline V gene sequence: CDR1 SGDLS, CDR2 YYNGEE. This CDR3 has 13 residues. The V gene lost 0 bases and the J gene lost 5 bases, with 9 bases spanning the gap. CDR3 DNA sequence: TGTGCCAGCAGCGTAGGGACTTTAAACGAGCAGTACTTC. Protein: CASSVGTLNEQYF.

V and J are TRBV5-1 and TRBJ2-1; D is unresolved. CDR3 length equals 12 residues. V lost 1 base, J lost 7 bases, and 6 bases lay in between. Germline loops: CDR1 SGHRS, CDR2 YFSETQ. CDR3 coding DNA: TGCGCCAGCAGCTTGAGTACTAATGAGCAGTTCTTC. This gives the protein CASSLSTNEQFF.

The V and J genes are TRBV7-9 and TRBJ1-4; TRBD1 aligns across 8 bases. Per the germline V gene, CDR1 is SEHNR and CDR2 is FQNEAQ (reference sequence). V gave up 5 bases and J gave up 8 bases; unmatched junction bases: 10. This CDR3 has 15 residues. The CDR3 spells CASSSRQGRREKLFF. Here the CDR3 DNA reads TGTGCCAGCAGCAGTCGACAGGGGAGGAGGGAAAAACTGTTTTTT.

This chain joins TRBV27 and TRBJ1-2, with D tentatively TRBD1 (5 bases). The CDR3 consists of 18 residues. Germline CDR1 reads MNHEY; CDR2 reads SMNVEV (reference sequence). V lost 5 bases and J 2 bases, leaving 24 bases between the germline ends. The CDR3 region has the DNA TGTGCCAGCAGTGAAGGGCAGGGCCGCGGAAATAGAAACTATGGCTACACCTTC. Protein: CASSEGQGRGNRNYGYTF.

This clone was observed a single time. The V gene is TRBV6-5, the J gene TRBJ2-3; D is unclear. CDR3 length: 12 residues. Trimming removed 6 bases from V and 6 bases from J, with 10 bases in between. CDR1 MNHEY and CDR2 SVGAGI come from the germline V gene. The CDR3 coding sequence is TGTGCCAGCAGCCCCCAGCGTGATACGCAGTATTTT. It encodes CASSPQRDTQYF.

The rearrangement links TRBV28 to TRBJ1-4; no firm D call. Germline loops: CDR1 MDHEN, CDR2 SYDVKM. The CDR3 length is 16 residues. Trimming left V 4 bases short and J 7 bases short, with 19 bases between. CDR3 in DNA: TGTGCCAGCAGTTCCTTTTGGACTCAAGCGGGTGAAAAACTGTTTTTT. This sequence encodes CASSSFWTQAGEKLFF.

The chain recombines TRBV30 with TRBJ1-2; 8 positions match TRBD1. CDR3 length: 13 residues. In germline, CDR1 is GTSNPN, CDR2 SVGIG (reference sequence). The junction had 8 bases not matched to a gene; V was cut back by 8 bases and J by 3 bases. The chain's CDR3 is CAKGTGLDYGYTF. For the CDR3, the DNA is TGTGCCAAAGGGACAGGCCTAGACTATGGCTACACCTTC.

The rearrangement uses TRBV19 and TRBJ2-4; 7 bases agree with TRBD1. Germline loops: CDR1 LNHDA, CDR2 SQIVND (reference sequence). There are 16 residues in the CDR3. J lost 4 bases, V lost 6 bases, and 12 bases had no gene match. CDR3 region: CASRRDLAGGKNIQYF. DNA for the CDR3: TGTGCCAGTAGGAGGGATCTAGCAGGGGGTAAAAACATTCAGTACTTC.